This T cell receptor (beta chain) stems from a study of cytomegalovirus exposure and HLA in healthy donors. General study points: Later analysis demonstrated an association between a missense DCLRE1C variant and TCR beta V- and J-gene trimming. TRBV6-2, TRBV6-3 and other indistinguishable V segments were excluded.

This clone was seen more than once but under ten times. Its specificity is not known. The germline V gene has CDR1 SGHRS and CDR2 YFSETQ. This CDR3 contains 14 residues. Trimming cost V 4 bases and J 0 bases, with 8 bases left between them. Researchers ran the PCR with 60 Vbeta and 13 Jbeta primers. Only in-frame clones appear in the TCRdb table, and some are missing; sequencing was by immunoSEQ multiplex PCR. Among approximately 150,000 clones listed, 76% were seen once. The sequence derives from a woman aged 40 to 50 in good health and CMV-seronegative. The genes are TRBV5-1 and TRBJ1-3; D ambiguous. The sequencing input was PBMCs. DNA for the CDR3: TGCGCCAGCAGCCTTACAAACTCTGGAAACACCATATATTTT. This translates into CASSLTNSGNTIYF.